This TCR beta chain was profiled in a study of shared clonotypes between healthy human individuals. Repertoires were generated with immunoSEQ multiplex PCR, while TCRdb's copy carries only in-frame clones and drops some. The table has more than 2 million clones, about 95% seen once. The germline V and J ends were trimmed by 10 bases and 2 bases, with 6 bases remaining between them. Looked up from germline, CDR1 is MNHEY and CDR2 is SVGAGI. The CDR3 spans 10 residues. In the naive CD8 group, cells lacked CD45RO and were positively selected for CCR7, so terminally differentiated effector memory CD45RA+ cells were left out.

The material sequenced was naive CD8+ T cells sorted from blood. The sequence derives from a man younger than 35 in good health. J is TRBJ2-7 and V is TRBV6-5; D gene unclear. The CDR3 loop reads CANHTYEQYF. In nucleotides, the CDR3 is TGTGCCAACCATACCTACGAGCAGTACTTC.